One and the same sample provided the 4 T cell receptor beta chains below, sequenced in a study of blood T cells in healthy people across ages. With a J-beta primer mix and a sample-barcoded 5' primer, a second PCR ran roughly 7 to 11 cycles. One entry per CDR3 protein, called by TCRdb with MiXCR from the 5' RACE reads. The sample includes 1.5 million to 2 million distinct CDR3 sequences, around half seen only once; the top ten take approximately 2.1%. Sequenced input: blood. These receptors all come from a woman aged 35 to 49 in good health.

V and J are TRBV29-1 and TRBJ2-7; D gene unclear. The CDR3 runs to 11 residues. Germline V gene lookup returns CDR1 SQVTM and CDR2 ANQGSEA. With 6 bases removed from V and 6 bases from J, the gap between germline ends came to 12 bases. CDR3: CSVILGAEQYF. CDR3 nucleotide sequence: TGCAGCGTAATACTCGGAGCCGAGCAGTACTTC.

In its sample, this clonotype was seen once. The chain links TRBV5-6 to TRBJ2-7; perhaps TRBD1 as D (5 bases). V lost 4 bases and J 3 bases, leaving 11 bases between the germline ends. This CDR3 comprises 13 residues. Germline CDR1 reads SGHDT; CDR2 reads YYEEEE. The DNA of the CDR3 is TGTGCCAGCAGCAAGGACAATTTCTACGAGCAGTACTTC. Residues: CASSKDNFYEQYF.

The rearrangement uses TRBV28 and TRBJ1-5; D call uncertain. Germline assignment: CDR1 MDHEN and CDR2 SYDVKM. The CDR3 has 13 residues. V dropped 4 bases and J dropped 6 bases, with 10 bases sitting between them. CDR3 nucleotide sequence: TGTGCCAGCAGTTCCGTCAGTATTCAGCCCCAGCATTTT. Residues: CASSSVSIQPQHF.

This clonotype showed up many times. This rearrangement joins TRBV7-2 to TRBJ2-5; 10 nucleotides agree with TRBD2. From germline, CDR1 is SGHTA and CDR2 FQGNSA. V was clipped by 1 base and J by 1 base; unmatched bases: 3. This CDR3 spans 16 amino acids. CDR3 nucleotide sequence: TGTGCCAGCAGCTTAGGACTAGCGGGCTTCCAAGAGACCCAGTACTTC. Translating it yields CASSLGLAGFQETQYF.